This TCR beta chain was recorded in a study of T cell repertoires in cytomegalovirus infection. Study-level findings and limits: Cumulative frequency (of public TCR beta family members) identified carriers of CMV plus the relevant HLA.

A remark on this clonotype: Its matching antigen is unknown.

TCRdb re-called the reads through MiXCR, storing one row per CDR3 protein. The sample shows a few hundred thousand distinct CDR3 sequences, around two fifths of them seen only once. The germline V gene has CDR1 SGHVS and CDR2 FNYEAQ. CDR3 length equals 16 residues. V lost 2 bases and J lost 4; bases outside the gene matches: 7. This receptor was obtained from a human donor in good health (CMV status not recorded). Some clones in this sample may be carry-over from other donors' samples. The V gene is TRBV7-6, the J gene TRBJ2-1; TRBD2 aligns across 8 bases. The material was cultured PBMCs, obtained from culture after CMV antigen stimulation. CDR3 sequence: CASSLRSTSAYNEQFF. The CDR3 nucleotides are TGTGCCAGCAGCTTACGGTCGACTAGCGCATACAATGAGCAGTTCTTC.